These 24 T cell receptor beta chains were sequenced from one sample in a study of cytomegalovirus exposure and HLA in healthy donors. PCR used 60 Vbeta primers and 13 Jbeta primers. Sequenced by immunoSEQ multiplex PCR; TCRdb stores in-frame clones only, minus some. The sample includes approximately 150,000 clones, around three quarters of them seen just once. What was sequenced was PBMCs. Source of these receptors: a man aged 30 to 45 in good health and CMV-seropositive.

V gene TRBV28 combines with J gene TRBJ2-7; D perhaps matches TRBD1 (6 bases). The germline gives CDR1 MDHEN, CDR2 SYDVKM. This CDR3 is built from 15 residues. V was pared by 1 base and J by 4 bases, with 14 bases between. The CDR3 DNA follows: TGTGCCAGCAGTTTATATTACAGGGCAGGGTACGAGCAGTACTTC. Translation gives CASSLYYRAGYEQYF.

The V and J genes are TRBV10-3 and TRBJ2-6; TRBD1 might be the D (5 bases). CDR1 is ENHRY and CDR2 is SYGVKD in the germline V gene. The V and J ends lost 8 bases and 0 bases respectively, with 14 bases between them. The CDR3 is 16 amino acids. The CDR3 bases are TGTGCCATCGGTAAAGGGGATCCCTCTGGGGCCAACGTCCTGACTTTC. Translated: CAIGKGDPSGANVLTF.

The chain combines TRBV7-6 with TRBJ1-5, with 9 bases that match TRBD1. The CDR3 totals 15 residues. J gave up 1 base and V 4 bases, and 2 bases lay outside the gene matches. CDR1 and CDR2 from the germline V gene are SGHVS and FNYEAQ. DNA of the CDR3: TGTGCCAGCAGCTCCGGGACAGGGAGCAATCAGCCCCAGCATTTT. As protein: CASSSGTGSNQPQHF. The variable domain in full, completed from reference TRBV7-6 and TRBJ1-5, reads GAGVSQSPRYKVTKRGQDVALRCDPISGHVSLYWYRQALGQGPEFLTYFNYEAQQDKSGLPNDRFSAERPEGSISTLTIQRTEQRDSAMYRCASSSGTGSNQPQHFGDGTRLSIL.

The J gene is TRBJ1-4, the V gene TRBV23-1, with 7 bases that match TRBD1. TRBV23-1 counts as an open reading frame of uncertain function. V was pared by 8 bases and J by 6 bases, with 18 bases of the junction left unmatched. The CDR3 extends over 17 amino acids. The CDR3 nucleotides read TGCGCCAGCTCCCACGGCCACCGCGACAGGGAAGATGAAAAACTGTTTTTT. Encoded protein: CASSHGHRDREDEKLFF.

The rearrangement uses TRBV4-1 and TRBJ2-7; 11 nucleotides match TRBD1. From germline, CDR1 is MGHRA and CDR2 YSYEKL. This CDR3 comprises 14 residues. Trimming took 4 bases from V and 5 from J; bases not matched to a gene: 4. The CDR3 nucleotides read TGCGCCAGCAGCCGAGGACAGGGGGCGAACGAGCAGTACTTC. Amino acid sequence: CASSRGQGANEQYF.

The V gene is TRBV6-5, the J gene TRBJ1-5; D not resolved. V gave up 2 bases and J gave up 0 bases, with 8 bases separating them. From germline, CDR1 is MNHEY and CDR2 SVGAGI. This CDR3 contains 15 residues. The CDR3 sequence is CASSYTQYSNQPQHF. The CDR3 DNA reads as TGTGCCAGCAGTTACACACAGTATAGCAATCAGCCCCAGCATTTT.

The chain carries TRBV5-1 and TRBJ2-7; TRBD2 agrees at 10 bases. There are 13 residues in the CDR3. Looked up from germline, CDR1 is SGHRS and CDR2 is YFSETQ. J was trimmed by 4 bases and V by 6 bases; bases with no gene match: 4. DNA of the CDR3: TGCGCCAGCACCATAGCGGGGGGTTACGAGCAGTACTTC. It encodes CASTIAGGYEQYF.

The V and J genes are TRBV7-9 and TRBJ1-1, with D uncertain. CDR1 is SEHNR, CDR2 FQNEAQ, per germline (reference sequence). The V gene lost 1 base and the J gene lost 0 bases, with 12 bases spanning the gap. The CDR3 is 16 residues long. The CDR3 DNA reads TGTGCCAGCAGCTTAGTCGGACTCAGCATGAACACTGAAGCTTTCTTT. It translates to CASSLVGLSMNTEAFF.

This clone was seen only once. The chain employs TRBV6-1 and TRBJ2-3; D is possibly TRBD2 (5 bases). The germline V gene has CDR1 MNHNS and CDR2 SASEGT. V lost 7 bases and J 4 bases, leaving 12 bases between the germline ends. The CDR3 is 13 residues long. CDR3 protein: CASMFTRADTQYF. CDR3 nucleotides: TGTGCCAGCATGTTCACGCGGGCAGATACGCAGTATTTT.

The rearrangement links TRBV7-6 to TRBJ2-7, with TRBD1 matching 11 bases. The CDR3 runs 15 residues. The V gene's germline CDR1 is SGHVS and CDR2 FNYEAQ. The trim removed 1 base at V and 3 bases at J, leaving 2 bases unmatched. CDR3 sequence: CASSLGGTGGYEQYF. In DNA form, the CDR3 reads TGTGCCAGCAGCTTAGGCGGGACAGGGGGCTACGAGCAGTACTTC.

This chain uses TRBV28 with TRBJ1-1, with D perhaps TRBD1 (6 bases). The CDR3 totals 12 residues. V dropped 6 bases and J dropped 7 bases, with 12 bases sitting between them. Germline lookup yields CDR1 MDHEN and CDR2 SYDVKM. The CDR3 region is CASSLDRLEAFF. As DNA, the CDR3 is TGTGCCAGCAGCCTCGACAGGCTTGAAGCTTTCTTT.

The table lists this clone with a few counts. The chain joins TRBV6-6 to TRBJ2-5; no clear D gene. CDR3 size: 12 residues. Germline values: CDR1 MNHNY, CDR2 SVGAGI (reference sequence). V was pared by 3 bases and J by 3 bases, with 5 bases between. In DNA, the CDR3 is TGTGCCAGCAGTTATACGGAAGAGACCCAGTACTTC. It encodes CASSYTEETQYF.

This clone was detected only once. The V and J genes are TRBV5-1 and TRBJ2-7, with 8 nucleotides matching TRBD1. CDR1 is SGHRS, CDR2 YFSETQ, per germline. The V gene end was trimmed by 3 bases and the J gene end by 4 bases; junction bases not matched to a gene: 6. The CDR3 has 14 amino acids. In DNA, the CDR3 is TGCGCCAGCAGCTCACCGGGACAGGAATACGAGCAGTACTTC. It encodes CASSSPGQEYEQYF.

J is TRBJ2-2 and V is TRBV9; TRBD2 aligns across 11 bases. Germline CDR1 SGDLS, CDR2 YYNGEE. Unmatched junction bases numbered 3, after V lost 3 bases and J lost 2 bases. The CDR3 is 16 residues long. CDR3 sequence reads: CASSGSGGANTGELFF. CDR3 sequence (DNA): TGTGCCAGCAGCGGTAGCGGGGGGGCTAACACCGGGGAGCTGTTTTTT. The full variable domain, with the rest looked up from reference TRBV9 and TRBJ2-2, is DSGVTQTPKHLITATGQRVTLRCSPRSGDLSVYWYQQSLDQGLQFLIQYYNGEERAKGNILERFSAQQFPDLHSELNLSSLELGDSALYFCASSGSGGANTGELFFGEGSRLTVL.

This clone has a single count. The rearrangement uses TRBV4-1 and TRBJ2-3, with 8 bases aligning to TRBD2. The germline gives CDR1 MGHRA, CDR2 YSYEKL. V was pared by 0 bases and J by 1 base, with 3 bases of the junction left unmatched. The CDR3 contains 16 residues. In nucleotides, the CDR3 is TGCGCCAGCAGCCAAGATCTACTAGCGGGCACAGATACGCAGTATTTT. Its translation: CASSQDLLAGTDTQYF.

The chain carries TRBV4-3 and TRBJ1-1; 9 bases align to TRBD1. V was clipped by 3 bases and J by 0 bases; unmatched bases: 5. The germline V gene encodes CDR1 LGHNA and CDR2 YSLEER. The CDR3 loop spans 16 amino acids. The CDR3 coding sequence is TGCGCCAGCAGCCAGGGACAGGGCAGGGTGAACACTGAAGCTTTCTTT. Protein sequence: CASSQGQGRVNTEAFF.

The CDR3 region is CASSLSGTGAPRTVGELFF. Written as DNA, the CDR3 is TGTGCCAGCAGTTTATCAGGGACAGGGGCCCCAAGGACCGTGGGGGAGCTGTTTTTT. V gene TRBV27 combines with J gene TRBJ2-2; the match to TRBD1 covers 10 bases. Germline CDR1 is MNHEY and CDR2 is SMNVEV (reference sequence). CDR3 length: 19 amino acids. Germline trimming cut 0 bases from V and 8 bases from J; bases unmatched to any gene: 15.

This clone was detected once. The V gene is TRBV7-3, the J gene TRBJ2-3; D gene unclear. The germline V gene has CDR1 SGHTA and CDR2 FQGTGA. V lost 5 bases and J 2 bases, leaving 8 bases between the germline ends. CDR3 length equals 13 residues. The CDR3 DNA reads as TGTGCCAGCAGCCCAGGAAACACAGATACGCAGTATTTT. This encodes CASSPGNTDTQYF.

The chain links TRBV7-9 to TRBJ2-5, with D perhaps matching TRBD1 (5 bases). The J call is in doubt because the DNA end fits TRBJ2-7 better. The CDR3 consists of 15 residues. Germline CDR1 and CDR2: SEHNR and FQNEAQ (reference sequence). CDR3 amino acids: CASSLVRVRPYEQYF. In nucleotides, the CDR3 is TGTGCCAGCAGCTTAGTCAGGGTTCGCCCCTACGAGCAGTACTTC.

The chain combines TRBV4-1 with TRBJ1-2; D unclear. Germline V gives CDR1 MGHRA, CDR2 YSYEKL. The V and J ends lost 4 bases and 7 bases respectively, with 13 bases between them. CDR3 length: 13 amino acids. The CDR3 loop is CASSPNPEGGYTF. In DNA, the CDR3 is TGCGCCAGCAGCCCAAACCCGGAGGGTGGCTACACCTTC.

The V call is TRBV7-2, the J call TRBJ2-5; a possible D gene is TRBD2 (5 bases). The CDR3 covers 13 residues. Germline V lookup: CDR1 SGHTA, CDR2 FQGNSA. Trimming took 6 bases from V and 5 from J, leaving 13 bases between them. CDR3 sequence: CASRLVGTETQYF. The CDR3 DNA is TGTGCCAGCAGACTAGTCGGTACGGAGACCCAGTACTTC.

This clone has just one count. This chain links TRBV28 with TRBJ2-7, with 11 bases matching TRBD2. The CDR3 extends over 16 amino acids. Germline CDR1 and CDR2: MDHEN and SYDVKM. The V gene end was trimmed by 5 bases and the J gene end by 0 bases; junction bases not matched to a gene: 6. The CDR3 is CASSPRLAGHSYEQYF. The CDR3 DNA reads as TGTGCCAGCAGTCCCCGACTAGCGGGGCACTCCTACGAGCAGTACTTC.

The V gene is TRBV6-5, the J gene TRBJ1-1, with a possible D match to TRBD1 (6 bases). The CDR3 totals 13 residues. Trimming pared 7 bases from V and 9 bases from J, leaving 18 bases between. Germline lookup yields CDR1 MNHEY and CDR2 SVGAGI. The CDR3 loop reads CASTNPGQGQAFF. CDR3 DNA sequence: TGTGCCAGCACCAACCCTGGCCAGGGGCAAGCTTTCTTT.

This clone has a single count. A read error may account for a junction end that differs from germline. The rearrangement joins TRBV7-9 to TRBJ1-4; D remains unclear. The length of the CDR3 is 15 residues. The V gene's germline CDR1 is SEHNR and CDR2 FQNEAQ (reference sequence). In DNA, the CDR3 is TGTGCCAGCAACTTAGGCCCGGGGAGAGAGGAAAAACTGTTTTTT. It is translated as CASNLGPGREEKLFF.